The clone carrying this T cell receptor beta chain was seen ten or more times. The antigen is undetermined. The sample belongs to a study of spatial heterogeneity in lung cancer. Study information: Mean representation of each unique TCR and UMI combination in the raw reads exceeded 8.5 occurrences.

Study outcomes and limitations: At resection, ubiquitous expanded tumor TCRs appeared in blood more than at follow-up.

Trimming removed 5 bases at V and 12 bases at J, with 11 bases between. The length of the CDR3 is 11 residues. Germline CDR1 SGHNT, CDR2 YENEEA. Time point here: blood at routine non-recurrence follow-up after resection. In the library, each TCR cDNA molecule bore its own unique molecular identifier. TCRdb reprocessed the 5' RACE reads with MiXCR, giving one entry per CDR3 protein. The sample carries over 70,000 distinct CDR3 sequences, roughly 9% recorded once. The chain has TRBV11-3 and TRBJ2-1; no firm D call. The source material was PBMCs, sampled at follow-up. This clonotype was obtained from a female donor with early-stage non-small cell lung cancer. The CDR3 nucleotides read TGTGCCAGCAGCCAAGAGAGCCCGCAGTTCTTC. Protein product: CASSQESPQFF. Full variable domain (remainder filled in from reference TRBV11-3 and TRBJ2-1): EAGVVQSPRYKIIEKKQPVAFWCNPISGHNTLYWYLQNLGQGPELLIRYENEEAVDDSQLPKDRFSAERLKGVDSTLKIQPAELGDSAVYLCASSQESPQFFGPGTRLTVL.